This is a list of T cell receptor beta chains from one sample in a study of response to subunit inactivated influenza vaccine. TCRdb re-called the RT-PCR reads with MiXCR, one entry per CDR3 protein. The table lists more than 450,000 distinct CDR3 sequences, over 9.5% of them singletons, with roughly a tenth in the top ten. Sequencing used PBMCs from blood, obtained on the day of vaccination. The source is a man aged 50 or older who received an inactivated influenza vaccine. CDR3s leave out the opening cysteine and the closing phenylalanine or tryptophan. The order of the fields is V gene, J gene, CDR3 protein.

V: TRBV10-3; J: TRBJ2-5; CDR3: AISRPGTSETQY
V: TRBV5-5; J: TRBJ2-2; CDR3: ASSEQSYLNTGELF
V: TRBV7-2; J: TRBJ2-2; CDR3: ASSIRQGANTGELF
V: TRBV20-1; J: TRBJ2-1; CDR3: SADGTSGSFNYNEQF
V: TRBV20-1; J: TRBJ2-7; CDR3: SARTGREQY
V: TRBV12-3/TRBV12-4; J: TRBJ1-3; CDR3: ASSLESNTGNTIY
V: TRBV12-3/TRBV12-4; J: TRBJ2-1; CDR3: ASTYAGGKQF
V: TRBV7-9; J: TRBJ1-2; CDR3: ASSLGQGAYGYT
V: TRBV12-3/TRBV12-4; J: TRBJ2-6; CDR3: ASSFLVGPFSGANVLT
V: TRBV24-1; J: TRBJ2-7; CDR3: ATSDGDSRYEQY
V: TRBV28; J: TRBJ1-5; CDR3: ASSPPPGIHNQPQH
V: TRBV4-3; J: TRBJ2-1; CDR3: ASSQGGSSYNEQF
V: TRBV12-3/TRBV12-4; J: TRBJ2-1; CDR3: ASSLDGGRSYNEQF
V: TRBV12-3/TRBV12-4; J: TRBJ1-1; CDR3: ASSPSTGRVTEAF
V: TRBV7-8; J: TRBJ2-1; CDR3: ASSKLRGAYNEQF
V: TRBV11-2; J: TRBJ1-5; CDR3: ASSLGPGYQPQH
V: TRBV5-1; J: TRBJ2-7; CDR3: ASSFRGGHEQY
V: TRBV29-1; J: TRBJ2-2; CDR3: SVAGGPNTGELF
V: TRBV4-2; J: TRBJ2-3; CDR3: ASSPSLLEGTDTQY
V: TRBV27; J: TRBJ1-1; CDR3: ASMKLTVNTEAF
V: TRBV20-1; J: TRBJ1-6; CDR3: SARDQYGIGGPKGSPLH
V: TRBV6-6; J: TRBJ2-2; CDR3: ASSYGYTGELF
V: TRBV6-5; J: TRBJ2-7; CDR3: ASSYGTGQDEQY
V: TRBV29-1; J: TRBJ1-2; CDR3: SVESSPGGYT
V: TRBV28; J: TRBJ2-6; CDR3: ASSVPEGVLT